Shown below are 22 T cell receptor beta chains from a single sample sequenced in a study of OX40 agonist ivuxolimab in advanced cancers. Receptor libraries were prepared by the immunoSEQ multiplex PCR assay. TCRdb stores this immuneACCESS table with in-frame sequences only. Part of the clones is absent; in the studies checked, under half of the shortfall reflects unresolved V genes, and no reason is known for the rest. Within this sample are about 76,000 clones, with roughly 86% of them counted one time only. The ten largest clones represent 2.5% of the sample. The sample consisted of CD4+ or CD8+ T cells sorted from blood, taken in a trial of the OX40 agonist ivuxolimab. These receptors were obtained from an adult with an advanced solid tumor such as melanoma, head and neck, liver or kidney cancer.

V usage is TRBV6-1 and J usage is TRBJ1-2, with 7 bases matching TRBD1. Unmatched junction bases numbered 13, after V lost 5 bases and J lost 7 bases. This CDR3 has 15 amino acids. CDR1 is MNHNS, CDR2 SASEGT, per germline. In DNA form, the CDR3 reads TGTGCCAGCAGTTTGACAGGGAAGGTAGGAGTTGGCTACACCTTC. It specifies CASSLTGKVGVGYTF.

V is TRBV7-7 and J is TRBJ1-4; D is perhaps TRBD1 (5 bases). Germline CDR1 SSHAT, CDR2 FNYEAQ (reference sequence). Trimming removed 6 bases at V and 6 bases at J, with 17 bases between. The CDR3 has 15 residues. The CDR3 nucleotides read TGTGCCAGCAGGCCCAGACAGCAACAAGATGAAAAACTGTTTTTT. Its translation is CASRPRQQQDEKLFF.

This sequence joins TRBV7-9 and TRBJ2-3, with D perhaps TRBD1 (6 bases). Germline CDR1 SEHNR, CDR2 FQNEAQ (reference sequence). This CDR3 contains 15 residues. V was clipped by 3 bases and J by 0 bases, with 10 bases between them. Here the CDR3 reads CASSLQGLSTDTQYF. CDR3 DNA sequence: TGTGCCAGCAGCTTGCAGGGGCTAAGCACAGATACGCAGTATTTT.

The V and J genes are TRBV7-8 and TRBJ1-2; 7 bases fit TRBD1. Germline V gives CDR1 SGHVS, CDR2 FQNEAQ. This CDR3 comprises 14 residues. The V gene end was trimmed by 1 base and the J gene end by 7 bases; junction bases not matched to a gene: 6. This chain's CDR3 is CASSLEQGNGGYTF. CDR3 DNA sequence: TGTGCCAGCAGCTTAGAACAGGGGAACGGTGGCTACACCTTC.

The chain employs TRBV30 and TRBJ1-5; D gene uncertain. CDR1 GTSNPN and CDR2 SVGIG come from the germline V gene (reference sequence). The CDR3 is 13 residues long. The V end was cut by 2 bases, the J end by 7 bases, with 12 bases between. CDR3 residues: CAWSPGDRQPQHF. As DNA, the CDR3 is TGTGCCTGGAGTCCCGGGGATCGGCAGCCCCAGCATTTT.

J is TRBJ1-6 and V is TRBV6-5, with TRBD1 matching 7 bases. The V gene's germline CDR1 is MNHEY and CDR2 SVGAGI. The CDR3 loop spans 14 amino acids. With V trimmed by 4 bases and J by 9 bases, 6 bases remained unmatched. The CDR3 sequence is CASSSTGQSSPLHF. In nucleotides, the CDR3 is TGTGCCAGCAGTTCGACAGGGCAAAGTTCACCCCTCCACTTT.

This clone was recorded only once. The rearrangement links TRBV6-5 to TRBJ2-2; 7 bases are shared with TRBD1. J lost 5 bases, V lost 6 bases, and 3 bases had no gene match. Germline V CDR1 and CDR2: MNHEY, SVGAGI. The CDR3 spans 13 residues. CDR3 nucleotides: TGTGCCAGCAGGAGACAGGGAACCGGGGAGCTGTTTTTT. It is translated as CASRRQGTGELFF.

The chain couples TRBV19 to TRBJ1-1, with 9 positions matching TRBD1. J gave up 10 bases and V 2 bases, and 11 bases lay outside the gene matches. The V gene's germline CDR1 is LNHDA and CDR2 SQIVND (reference sequence). The CDR3 length is 15 residues. The CDR3 region has the DNA TGTGCCAGTAGTATAAGGTCTCAGGACAGGGGAAGAGCTTTCTTT. It specifies CASSIRSQDRGRAFF.

The V and J genes are TRBV6-1 and TRBJ2-6, with D perhaps given as TRBD1 or TRBD2 (5 bases each). Per germline, CDR1 MNHNS and CDR2 SASEGT. The ends were cut back, 7 bases at V and 16 bases at J, with 17 bases in the middle. The CDR3 consists of 12 residues. The CDR3 reads CASTSGPFMLTF. CDR3 coding DNA: TGTGCCAGCACCTCGGGACCCTTCATGCTGACTTTC.

This chain connects TRBV6-4 to TRBJ2-3, with D perhaps given as TRBD1 or TRBD2 (5 bases each). This CDR3 has 15 residues. From germline, CDR1 is MRHNA and CDR2 SNTAGT. V shed 5 bases and J shed 0 bases, with 12 bases lying between them. DNA of the CDR3: TGTGCCAGCAGTCCGGGACGGACGAGCACAGATACGCAGTATTTT. Protein product: CASSPGRTSTDTQYF.

The chain combines TRBV5-1 with TRBJ2-2, with D possibly matching TRBD1 (6 bases). The V gene lost 4 bases and the J gene lost 2 bases, with 15 bases spanning the gap. The CDR3 is 16 amino acids. The germline V gene has CDR1 SGHRS and CDR2 YFSETQ. CDR3 amino acids: CASSPRIGTNTGELFF. DNA of the CDR3: TGCGCCAGCAGCCCAAGGATCGGGACAAACACCGGGGAGCTGTTTTTT. Variable domain in full (rest from reference TRBV5-1 and TRBJ2-2): KAGVTQTPRYLIKTRGQQVTLSCSPISGHRSVSWYQQTPGQGLQFLFEYFSETQRNKGNFPGRFSGRQFSNSRSEMNVSTLELGDSALYLCASSPRIGTNTGELFFGEGSRLTVL.

This chain uses TRBV5-1 with TRBJ2-5; D possibly matches TRBD1 or TRBD2 (6 bases each). Per germline, CDR1 SGHRS and CDR2 YFSETQ. V was cut by 4 bases and J by 3 bases, with 16 bases left in between. The CDR3 is made up of 15 amino acids. The DNA for the CDR3 is TGCGCCAGCAGCAGGGGGGAAGGGACGAAAGAGACCCAGTACTTC. It yields the protein CASSRGEGTKETQYF.

The rearrangement joins TRBV28 to TRBJ2-7; a weak D match, TRBD2 (5 bases). In germline, CDR1 is MDHEN, CDR2 SYDVKM. CDR3 length: 15 amino acids. Trimming pared 6 bases from V and 0 bases from J, leaving 15 bases between. The CDR3 DNA follows: TGTGCCAGCAGCGGGATGCGGATCAGCTCCTACGAGCAGTACGTC. Translation gives CASSGMRISSYEQYV.

V and J are TRBV2 and TRBJ1-1; the D is unclear. Germline CDR1 reads SNHLY; CDR2 reads FYNNEI. The CDR3 loop spans 14 amino acids. Trimming took 6 bases from V and 2 from J, leaving 13 bases between them. CDR3 nucleotides: TGTGCCAGCAGCTCGTCAGAGTCTAACACTGAAGCTTTCTTT. The encoded protein is CASSSSESNTEAFF.

The V and J genes are TRBV11-2 and TRBJ1-1; D gene uncertain. Germline CDR1 SGHAT, CDR2 FQNNGV. The CDR3 totals 13 residues. Trimming shortened V by 5 bases and J by 1 base, and 8 bases separated the two germline ends. CDR3 region: CASSGAGNTEAFF. CDR3 nucleotides: TGTGCCAGCAGCGGTGCCGGGAACACTGAAGCTTTCTTT.

Concerning this clone itself: Different DNA sequences within this sample yield the same CDR3. V gene TRBV15 combines with J gene TRBJ2-5; TRBD1 matches at 10 bases. The V gene end was trimmed by 5 bases and the J gene end by 4 bases; junction bases not matched to a gene: 4. This CDR3 contains 14 residues. From germline, CDR1 is LNHNV and CDR2 YYDKDF (reference sequence). This chain's CDR3 is CATSRDRGTETQYF. The CDR3 bases are TGTGCCACCAGCCGGGACAGGGGAACAGAGACCCAGTACTTC.

This clone was seen repeatedly, ten times or more. The rearrangement joins TRBV6-5 to TRBJ1-5; tentative D call: TRBD1 (5 bases). V lost 6 bases, J lost 3 bases, and 12 bases lay in between. Germline-derived CDR1 and CDR2 are MNHEY and SVGAGI. CDR3 length equals 14 residues. CDR3 coding DNA: TGTGCCAGCAGGCCGCCGGGGCTCAATCAGCCCCAGCATTTT. Translated: CASRPPGLNQPQHF.

V and J are TRBV27 and TRBJ2-3; TRBD2 agrees at 8 bases. The CDR3 is 18 residues long. Germline-derived CDR1 and CDR2 are MNHEY and SMNVEV (reference sequence). J lost 2 bases, V lost 6 bases, and 16 bases had no gene match. The CDR3, as DNA: TGTGCCAGCAGCAGAAGCACGACCGGGGGGGCAAACACAGATACGCAGTATTTT. Its translation: CASSRSTTGGANTDTQYF.

The chain uses TRBV7-3 and TRBJ2-2; 9 nucleotides align to TRBD2. The V gene's germline CDR1 is SGHTA and CDR2 FQGTGA. CDR3 length equals 15 residues. Germline trimming cut 0 bases from V and 4 bases from J; bases unmatched to any gene: 0. The CDR3 DNA is TGTGCCAGCAGCTTAACTAGCGGGGGCACCGGGGAGCTGTTTTTT. It translates to CASSLTSGGTGELFF.

This chain connects TRBV7-2 to TRBJ2-2; D might be TRBD1 or TRBD2, each matching 5 bases. Trimming cost V 2 bases and J 6 bases, with 16 bases left between them. CDR1 and CDR2 from the germline V gene are SGHTA and FQGNSA. This CDR3 region has 16 residues. The chain's CDR3 is CASSLFAGTHAGELFF. DNA for the CDR3: TGTGCCAGCAGCTTATTCGCCGGGACCCATGCCGGGGAGCTGTTTTTT.

V is TRBV6-1 and J is TRBJ2-3, with D perhaps TRBD1 or TRBD2 (5 bases each). Germline V gene lookup returns CDR1 MNHNS and CDR2 SASEGT. The V gene lost 4 bases and the J gene lost 0 bases, with 11 bases spanning the gap. This CDR3 region has 15 residues. This CDR3 is CASSAGTISTDTQYF. CDR3 sequence (DNA): TGTGCCAGCAGTGCCGGGACGATTAGCACAGATACGCAGTATTTT.

The chain has TRBV7-3 and TRBJ2-7, with TRBD1 matching over 9 bases. Trimming took 4 bases from V and 3 from J; bases not matched to a gene: 7. The CDR3 loop spans 15 amino acids. Germline loops: CDR1 SGHTA, CDR2 FQGTGA. CDR3 protein: CASSSGQGYLYEQYF. The CDR3 DNA sequence: TGTGCCAGCAGCTCGGGACAGGGTTACCTCTACGAGCAGTACTTC.